This entry lists 13 T cell receptor beta chains sequenced from one sample in a study of shared clonotypes between healthy human individuals. TCRdb's copy holds only in-frame clones and misses some; the assay was immunoSEQ multiplex PCR. The sample shows 850,000 to 1,200,000 clones, around four fifths of them seen only once. Sequencing used memory CD4+ T cells sorted from blood. Subset of the sample: CD45RA-negative fraction. The receptors were gathered from a young man in good health.

The CDR3 protein is CASSSAGTPRPYNYGYTF. CDR3 nucleotide sequence: TGTGCCAGCAGCTCCGCAGGGACACCCCGTCCCTATAACTATGGCTACACCTTC. The chain uses TRBV7-3 and TRBJ1-2; D is possibly TRBD1 (6 bases). Between the trimmed V and J ends, which lost 4 bases and 1 base, there was a span of 22 bases. CDR3 length: 18 amino acids. From germline, CDR1 is SGHTA and CDR2 FQGTGA.

This clone was seen just once. The J gene is TRBJ2-2, the V gene TRBV5-8; 7 positions agree with TRBD1. This CDR3 comprises 14 residues. V lost 4 bases and J lost 6; bases outside the gene matches: 6. Germline V gene sequence: CDR1 SGHTS, CDR2 YDEGEE. The CDR3 coding sequence is TGTGCCAGCAGCCGACAGGGTCAACCCGGGGAGCTGTTTTTT. Protein: CASSRQGQPGELFF.

This clone turned up a few times. V usage is TRBV11-2 and J usage is TRBJ2-7, with TRBD2 identical over 9 bases. Germline V gene sequence: CDR1 SGHAT, CDR2 FQNNGV. Trimming at V came to 1 base and at J to 2 bases, leaving 12 bases not matched to a gene. This CDR3 has 18 residues. CDR3 residues: CASSLGGFSGRNPYEQYF. CDR3 in DNA: TGTGCCAGCAGCTTAGGGGGTTTTAGCGGGAGAAATCCCTACGAGCAGTACTTC.

This clone has only one observation. The CDR3 here is CASSINRGGGELFF. Written as DNA, the CDR3 is TGTGCCAGTAGTATTAACAGGGGCGGCGGGGAGCTGTTTTTT. V usage is TRBV19 and J usage is TRBJ2-2; 7 bases fit TRBD1. This CDR3 has 14 amino acids. The trim removed 3 bases at V and 7 bases at J, leaving 5 bases unmatched. Germline values: CDR1 LNHDA, CDR2 SQIVND (reference sequence).

This clone was found once. This chain uses TRBV30 with TRBJ2-1; TRBD2 agrees at 8 bases. CDR1 and CDR2 (germline): GTSNPN, SVGIG (reference sequence). This CDR3 spans 15 amino acids. J lost 3 bases, V lost 1 base, and 5 bases had no gene match. CDR3 region: CAWSDFSGDYNEQFF. DNA for the CDR3: TGTGCCTGGAGTGACTTTAGCGGGGACTACAATGAGCAGTTCTTC.

This rearrangement joins TRBV7-8 to TRBJ2-7; 10 bases are a match to TRBD2. J was trimmed by 4 bases and V by 0 bases; bases with no gene match: 9. There are 17 residues in the CDR3. Germline V gene sequence: CDR1 SGHVS, CDR2 FQNEAQ. CDR3 residues: CASSLAAGAGGSYEQYF. CDR3 coding DNA: TGTGCCAGCAGCTTAGCCGCTGGAGCGGGAGGGAGTTACGAGCAGTACTTC. The whole variable domain, filled in from reference TRBV7-8 and TRBJ2-7, reads GAGVSQSPRYKVAKRGQDVALRCDPISGHVSLFWYQQALGQGPEFLTYFQNEAQLDKSGLPSDRFFAERPEGSVSTLKIQRTQQEDSAVYLCASSLAAGAGGSYEQYFGPGTRLTVT.

This clone was detected only a few times. The chain joins TRBV29-1 to TRBJ2-1, with 8 bases matching TRBD2. Germline V lookup: CDR1 SQVTM, CDR2 ANQGSEA. V dropped 3 bases and J dropped 5; count of bases not matched to a gene: 6. This CDR3 has 14 amino acids. The CDR3 DNA reads TGCAGCGTTGATGGGGGACTAGGGGACAATGAGCAGTTCTTC. This gives the protein CSVDGGLGDNEQFF.

In the case of this clone: The identical CDR3 is also encoded by other nucleotide sequences in the sample. V usage is TRBV7-9 and J usage is TRBJ1-1; 9 positions match TRBD1. CDR1 and CDR2 from the germline V gene are SEHNR and FQNEAQ (reference sequence). The CDR3 consists of 14 residues. Trimming removed 3 bases from V and 6 bases from J; junction bases left unmatched: 5. The CDR3 reads CASSLGQGRAEAFF. The CDR3 nucleotides read TGTGCCAGCAGCTTGGGACAGGGAAGGGCTGAAGCTTTCTTT.

This chain joins TRBV5-1 and TRBJ2-7; D uncertain. Trimming removed 1 base from V and 0 bases from J, with 11 bases in between. The CDR3 length is 15 residues. Looked up from germline, CDR1 is SGHRS and CDR2 is YFSETQ. CDR3 sequence (DNA): TGCGCCAGCAGCTTGTTCTCATCGGGCTCCTACGAGCAGTACTTC. Its translation is CASSLFSSGSYEQYF.

The gene calls are TRBV5-1 and TRBJ2-7; no clear D. Trimming cost V 3 bases and J 3 bases, with 13 bases left between them. Germline CDR1 is SGHRS and CDR2 is YFSETQ. This CDR3 region has 14 residues. This chain's CDR3 is CASSSGGVLYEQYF. The CDR3 DNA sequence: TGCGCCAGCAGCTCGGGCGGTGTACTCTACGAGCAGTACTTC.

V usage is TRBV7-2 and J usage is TRBJ2-1; 7 nucleotides line up with TRBD2. The ends lost 2 bases at V and 2 bases at J; junction bases unmatched: 3. The CDR3 length is 15 residues. From germline, CDR1 is SGHTA and CDR2 FQGNSA. The chain's CDR3 is CASSLSSGAYNEQFF. The CDR3 nucleotides are TGTGCCAGCAGCTTATCTAGCGGAGCCTACAATGAGCAGTTCTTC.

This clone was detected only once. The V call is TRBV5-1, the J call TRBJ2-2; 7 nucleotides align to TRBD1. Unmatched junction bases numbered 13, after V lost 7 bases and J lost 1 base. Germline V gene lookup returns CDR1 SGHRS and CDR2 YFSETQ. The CDR3 has 17 amino acids. The CDR3 here is CASSKSTGTENTGELFF. The CDR3 nucleotides read TGCGCCAGCTCAAAATCAACCGGGACAGAGAACACCGGGGAGCTGTTTTTT.

V usage is TRBV27 and J usage is TRBJ2-7; D uncertain. Germline CDR1 MNHEY, CDR2 SMNVEV (reference sequence). V lost 5 bases, J lost 2 bases, and 10 bases lay in between. The CDR3 totals 13 residues. This CDR3 is CASSGGATYEQYF. The CDR3 DNA follows: TGTGCCAGCAGTGGTGGCGCAACCTACGAGCAGTACTTC.